The 5 T cell receptor beta chains in this list originate from one sample, sequenced in a study of T cell repertoires and Cas9 in healthy adults (dated by TCRdb to between 2017 and 2018). Preparation of the library involved the immunoSEQ multiplex PCR assay. Not all clones reach the TCRdb copy of this immuneACCESS table, which keeps in-frame sequences only. Checked studies attribute under half of the gap to unresolved V genes and leave the rest unexplained. This sample gives 20,000 to 25,000 clones in total; 85% to 95% of them show up just once. The ten top clones hold roughly 0.78% of the sample. Sequenced sample: CD4+ effector T cells (CD127+, CD25-, CD137-, CD154-) from PBMCs; culture status not recorded. The receptors shown here come from a human donor in good health.

The chain links TRBV6-1 to TRBJ2-6; D gene ambiguous. V was clipped by 6 bases and J by 0 bases, with 6 bases between them. Germline V gene lookup returns CDR1 MNHNS and CDR2 SASEGT. The length of the CDR3 is 14 residues. The CDR3 region has the DNA TGTGCCAGCAGGTTCAGCTCTGGGGCCAACGTCCTGACTTTC. Its translation is CASRFSSGANVLTF.

CDR3: CASSTGTAYSGNTIYF. For the CDR3, the DNA is TGTGCCAGTAGTACCGGGACCGCTTACTCTGGAAACACCATATATTTT. V and J are TRBV19 and TRBJ1-3; D is perhaps TRBD1 (5 bases). This CDR3 region has 16 residues. Germline CDR1 reads LNHDA; CDR2 reads SQIVND (reference sequence). V shed 4 bases and J shed 0 bases, with 13 bases lying between them.

The chain recombines TRBV29-1 with TRBJ2-1; D perhaps matches TRBD2 (7 bases). Trimming pared 6 bases from V and 9 bases from J, leaving 15 bases between. Germline V gene data show CDR1 as SQVTM and CDR2 as ANQGSEA. The CDR3 is 12 residues long. The CDR3 DNA sequence: TGCAGCGTCGGGGGGCGACGGGGTGAGCAGTTCTTC. Protein product: CSVGGRRGEQFF.

The chain couples TRBV7-8 to TRBJ2-1; 9 bases align to TRBD1. This CDR3 has 15 residues. Germline-derived CDR1 and CDR2 are SGHVS and FQNEAQ. The junction had 13 bases not matched to a gene; V was cut back by 1 base and J by 15 bases. The CDR3, as DNA: TGTGCCAGCAGCTTAGGTCCGGACAGGGGATTCGAGGGGTTCTTC. Amino acid sequence: CASSLGPDRGFEGFF.

V gene TRBV5-1 combines with J gene TRBJ2-5; D gene unclear. CDR1 is SGHRS and CDR2 is YFSETQ in the germline V gene. CDR3 length: 11 amino acids. Between the trimmed V and J ends, which lost 4 bases and 2 bases, there was a span of 3 bases. The chain's CDR3 is CASSRQETQYF. Written as DNA, the CDR3 is TGCGCCAGCAGCCGACAAGAGACCCAGTACTTC.